This TCR beta chain was captured in a study of OX40 agonist ivuxolimab in advanced cancers. This CDR3 has 19 amino acids. In germline, CDR1 is SGHDT, CDR2 YYEEEE. The J segment lost 7 bases and the V segment lost 7 bases, leaving 20 bases of the junction unmatched. TCRdb keeps only in-frame clones here, not all; method: immunoSEQ multiplex PCR. The data show approximately 60,000 clones, 93% seen once. The receptor's source is an adult with an advanced solid tumor such as melanoma, head and neck, liver or kidney cancer. The sequenced sample was CD4+ or CD8+ T cells sorted from blood, obtained in a trial of the OX40 agonist ivuxolimab. The chain carries TRBV5-6 and TRBJ2-2; 12 nucleotides align to TRBD1. CDR3 residues: CASGGDRGRSGSMDGELFF. The CDR3 bases are TGTGCCAGCGGAGGGGACAGGGGGCGAAGCGGGAGTATGGACGGGGAGCTGTTTTTT.